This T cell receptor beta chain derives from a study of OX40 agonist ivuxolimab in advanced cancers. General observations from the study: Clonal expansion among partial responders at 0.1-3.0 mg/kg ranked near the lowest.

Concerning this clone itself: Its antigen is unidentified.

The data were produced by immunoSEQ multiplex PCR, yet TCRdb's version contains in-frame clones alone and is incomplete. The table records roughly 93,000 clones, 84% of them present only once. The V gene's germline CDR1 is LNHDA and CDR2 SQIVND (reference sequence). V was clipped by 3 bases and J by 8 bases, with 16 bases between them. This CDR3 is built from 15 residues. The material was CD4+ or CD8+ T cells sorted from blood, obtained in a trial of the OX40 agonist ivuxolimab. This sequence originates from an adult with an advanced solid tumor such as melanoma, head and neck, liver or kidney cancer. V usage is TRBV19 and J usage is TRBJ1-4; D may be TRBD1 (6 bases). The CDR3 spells CASSIQGKSREKLFF. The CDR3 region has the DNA TGTGCCAGTAGTATCCAGGGGAAGTCACGGGAAAAACTGTTTTTT.